A selection of T cell receptor beta chains follows, all from one sample in a study of cytomegalovirus exposure and HLA in healthy donors. Some clones are missing from TCRdb's copy, which holds only in-frame ones; the method was immunoSEQ multiplex PCR. Among 60,000 or so clones listed, 70% to 80% were seen once. The sequenced sample consisted of PBMCs. These receptors all stem from a woman in her forties in good health and CMV-seropositive. CDR3s leave out the opening cysteine and the closing phenylalanine or tryptophan.

CDR3: ASSRSGGVSQPQH
V: TRBV7-8
J: TRBJ1-5

CDR3: ASSAPLGGTGVPGANVLT
V: TRBV9
J: TRBJ2-6

CDR3: ASSLRSRQGDDYGYT
V: TRBV5-4
J: TRBJ1-2

CDR3: ASSTQVNQPQH
V: TRBV19
J: TRBJ1-5

CDR3: ASSRGGTEAF
V: TRBV5-1
J: TRBJ1-1

CDR3: ASGDRVYGYT
V: TRBV2
J: TRBJ1-2

CDR3: ASSFFRGQGSPLH
V: TRBV7-2
J: TRBJ1-6

CDR3: ASTPTGGLNTEAF
V: TRBV6-1
J: TRBJ1-1

CDR3: ASAGTGNGYT
V: TRBV12-5
J: TRBJ1-2

CDR3: ASSLGANEQY
V: TRBV5-1
J: TRBJ2-7

CDR3: ASSHDSLYEQY
V: TRBV5-4
J: TRBJ2-7